The 16 T cell receptor beta chains reported below all come from one sample, sequenced in a study of blood T cell repertoires in COVID-19. Only in-frame clones appear in the TCRdb table, and some are missing; sequencing was by immunoSEQ multiplex PCR. The data contain under 300,000 clones, roughly 80% of them singletons. Sequenced: peripheral blood. The source of these receptors is a woman between 18 and 30 years old with acute or convalescent COVID-19.

The chain couples TRBV6-2 or TRBV6-3 to TRBJ2-7; 9 nucleotides align to TRBD2. This CDR3 region has 15 residues. V was pared by 2 bases and J by 3 bases, with 5 bases of the junction left unmatched. Germline V gives CDR1 MNHEY, CDR2 SVGEGT. The DNA for the CDR3 is TGTGCCAGCAGTTACCCGGCTAGCGGGAACTACGAGCAGTACTTC. This codes for CASSYPASGNYEQYF.

The rearrangement links TRBV6-5 to TRBJ1-2; D not certain. This CDR3 contains 14 residues. V was trimmed by 6 bases and J by 4 bases, leaving 15 bases between them. CDR1 and CDR2 (germline): MNHEY, SVGAGI. CDR3 DNA: TGTGCCAGCAGCCCCGTGCCCGGGTTCTATGGCTACACCTTC. This translates into CASSPVPGFYGYTF.

This chain connects TRBV30 to TRBJ2-5; 9 bases line up with TRBD1. There are 13 residues in the CDR3. Germline V gene data show CDR1 as GTSNPN and CDR2 as SVGIG (reference sequence). V dropped 6 bases and J dropped 7; count of bases not matched to a gene: 9. CDR3 nucleotide sequence: TGTGCCTGTTCCACCGGGACAGGGAGGACCCAGTACTTC. Its protein product is CACSTGTGRTQYF.

CDR3 DNA sequence: TGTGCCAGCTCTCTGGGCACCCATGATTCACCCCTCCACTTT. Its translation is CASSLGTHDSPLHF. The chain is built from TRBV6-5 and TRBJ1-6, with D unresolved. This CDR3 comprises 14 residues. The V end lost 8 bases, the J end lost 8 bases, and 16 bases lay between the germline ends. The V gene's germline CDR1 is MNHEY and CDR2 SVGAGI.

This chain links TRBV18 with TRBJ1-5; D is undetermined. Germline values: CDR1 KGHSH, CDR2 LQKENI. This CDR3 has 13 amino acids. Trimming removed 3 bases at V and 4 bases at J, with 7 bases between. CDR3 region: CASSPGENQPQHF. CDR3 in DNA: TGTGCCAGCTCACCTGGGGAGAATCAGCCCCAGCATTTT.

CDR3 nucleotide sequence: TGTGCCAGCTCACCGGGACAGGTCGGGATGTACAATGAGCAGTTCTTC. Translating gives CASSPGQVGMYNEQFF. The chain joins TRBV18 to TRBJ2-1, with TRBD1 matching over 8 bases. V dropped 3 bases and J dropped 4; count of bases not matched to a gene: 8. The CDR3 runs 16 residues. The germline V gene encodes CDR1 KGHSH and CDR2 LQKENI.

This clone came up many times. The V and J genes are TRBV30 and TRBJ1-2; TRBD1 agrees at 7 bases. This CDR3 has 13 residues. Trimming at V came to 5 bases and at J to 5 bases, leaving 8 bases not matched to a gene. CDR1 is GTSNPN, CDR2 SVGIG, per germline (reference sequence). In DNA, the CDR3 is TGTGCCTGGGTCCGGGACAGACCTTATGGCTACACCTTC. Protein product: CAWVRDRPYGYTF.

The chain employs TRBV29-1 and TRBJ2-5; D is possibly TRBD2 (6 bases). Germline values: CDR1 SQVTM, CDR2 ANQGSEA. With 5 bases removed from V and 2 bases from J, the gap between germline ends came to 15 bases. The length of the CDR3 is 14 residues. This CDR3 is CSVNSRRGQETQYF. The CDR3 DNA reads as TGCAGCGTTAACTCGCGGAGGGGTCAAGAGACCCAGTACTTC.

The chain has TRBV19 and TRBJ1-1; TRBD1 matches 7 bases. The CDR3 is 13 residues long. V gave up 6 bases and J gave up 5 bases; unmatched junction bases: 6. In germline, CDR1 is LNHDA, CDR2 SQIVND (reference sequence). For the CDR3, the DNA is TGTGCCAGTAGGAACACAGGGGTGACTGAAGCTTTCTTT. Encoded protein: CASRNTGVTEAFF.

The gene calls are TRBV28 and TRBJ1-2; 7 nucleotides match TRBD1. Germline V gene lookup returns CDR1 MDHEN and CDR2 SYDVKM. V lost 4 bases, J lost 3 bases, and 5 bases stayed unmatched. CDR3 length: 14 amino acids. The CDR3 protein is CASSSRDSHYGYTF. The CDR3 DNA sequence: TGTGCCAGCAGTTCCCGGGACAGTCACTATGGCTACACCTTC.

The count of this clone is one. The chain recombines TRBV4-3 with TRBJ2-1, with TRBD2 identical over 9 bases. The CDR3 totals 17 residues. The V gene end was trimmed by 1 base and the J gene end by 5 bases; junction bases not matched to a gene: 9. Germline CDR1 reads LGHNA; CDR2 reads YSLEER. The CDR3 nucleotides read TGCGCCAGCAGCCAAGCCCCGGTAGTAGCGGGAGACAATGAGCAGTTCTTC. It translates to CASSQAPVVAGDNEQFF.

V and J are TRBV7-3 and TRBJ2-5; 10 bases agree with TRBD2. The CDR3 is 15 amino acids. With 3 bases clipped from V and 2 bases from J, the junction kept 3 bases outside the gene matches. The germline CDR1 and CDR2 sequences are SGHTA and FQGTGA. Here the CDR3 reads CASSFGLAEQETQYF. The CDR3 nucleotides read TGTGCCAGCAGCTTCGGACTAGCGGAACAAGAGACCCAGTACTTC.

V and J are TRBV28 and TRBJ2-2; the D is unclear. V lost 5 bases and J 5 bases, leaving 9 bases between the germline ends. The CDR3 is made up of 13 amino acids. Per the germline V gene, CDR1 is MDHEN and CDR2 is SYDVKM. The CDR3: CASSLHTTGELFF. Here the CDR3 DNA reads TGTGCCAGCAGTCTTCACACAACCGGGGAGCTGTTTTTT.

The chain links TRBV7-9 to TRBJ1-2; TRBD1 matches 10 bases. CDR3 length equals 19 residues. Germline-derived CDR1 and CDR2 are SEHNR and FQNEAQ (reference sequence). The junction had 15 bases not matched to a gene; V was cut back by 1 base and J by 4 bases. In DNA form, the CDR3 reads TGTGCCAGCAGCTTAGAGGCCGACAGGGGGCAGAGCTGGAGCTATGGCTACACCTTC. Translating it yields CASSLEADRGQSWSYGYTF.

This sequence joins TRBV10-1 and TRBJ1-5; tentatively, D is TRBD1 (6 bases). The V and J ends lost 2 bases and 11 bases respectively, with 13 bases between them. Germline V gene data show CDR1 as WNHNN and CDR2 as SYGVQD (reference sequence). The CDR3 loop spans 13 amino acids. CDR3 protein: CASSEQGRGAQHF. The CDR3, as DNA: TGCGCCAGCAGTGAGCAGGGGCGTGGGGCCCAGCATTTT.

The chain has TRBV7-8 and TRBJ1-4; TRBD1 aligns across 9 bases. Germline CDR1 and CDR2: SGHVS and FQNEAQ. With V trimmed by 5 bases and J by 7 bases, 8 bases remained unmatched. CDR3 size: 15 residues. Here the CDR3 DNA reads TGTGCCAGCAGCAGCAGGGACAGGGCGGCTGAAAAACTGTTTTTT. This encodes CASSSRDRAAEKLFF.